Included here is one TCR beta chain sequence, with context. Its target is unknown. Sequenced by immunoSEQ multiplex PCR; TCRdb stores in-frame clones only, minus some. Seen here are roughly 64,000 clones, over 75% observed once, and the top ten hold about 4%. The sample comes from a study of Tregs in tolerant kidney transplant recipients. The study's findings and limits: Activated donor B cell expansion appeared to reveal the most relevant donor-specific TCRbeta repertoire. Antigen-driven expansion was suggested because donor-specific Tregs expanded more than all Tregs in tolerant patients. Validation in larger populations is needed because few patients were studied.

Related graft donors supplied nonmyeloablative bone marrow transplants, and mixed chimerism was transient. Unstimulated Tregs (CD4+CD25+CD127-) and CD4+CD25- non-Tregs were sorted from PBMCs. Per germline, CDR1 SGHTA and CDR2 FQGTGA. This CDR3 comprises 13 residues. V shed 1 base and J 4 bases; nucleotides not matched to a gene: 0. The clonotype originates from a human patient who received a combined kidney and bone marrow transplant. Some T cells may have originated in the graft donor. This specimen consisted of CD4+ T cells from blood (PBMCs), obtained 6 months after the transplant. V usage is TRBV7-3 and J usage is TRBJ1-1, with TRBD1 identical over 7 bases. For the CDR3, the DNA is TGTGCCAGCAGCTTAAACAGGGGCACTGAAGCTTTCTTT. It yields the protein CASSLNRGTEAFF.